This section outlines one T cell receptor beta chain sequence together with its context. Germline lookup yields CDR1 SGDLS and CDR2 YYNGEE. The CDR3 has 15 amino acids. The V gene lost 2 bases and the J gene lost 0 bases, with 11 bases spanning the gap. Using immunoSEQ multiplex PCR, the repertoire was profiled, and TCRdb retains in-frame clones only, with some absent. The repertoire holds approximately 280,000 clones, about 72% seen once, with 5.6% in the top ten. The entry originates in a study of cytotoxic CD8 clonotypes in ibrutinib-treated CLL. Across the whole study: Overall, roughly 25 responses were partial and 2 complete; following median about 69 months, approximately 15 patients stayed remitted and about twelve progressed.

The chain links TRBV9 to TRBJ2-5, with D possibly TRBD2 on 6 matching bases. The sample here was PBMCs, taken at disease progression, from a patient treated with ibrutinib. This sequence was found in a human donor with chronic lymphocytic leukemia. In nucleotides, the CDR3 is TGTGCCAGCAGCGTCGGGAGATCTTACCAAGAGACCCAGTACTTC. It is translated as CASSVGRSYQETQYF.